The following is a T cell receptor beta chain sequence with its context. Its antigen remains unidentified. This entry comes from a study of blood T cells in healthy people across ages. Study-level points and caveats: The authors considered diversity estimates from one million T cells to be underestimates. The CMV status of each donor remained undetermined, and this could have confounded shifts in expanded clonotypes. TCR beta diversity per million T cells fell roughly linearly with age.

Germline CDR1 and CDR2: KGHSH and LQKENI. The ends were cut back, 3 bases at V and 6 bases at J, with 9 bases in the middle. CDR3 length: 13 amino acids. The authors ran a second PCR of about 7 to 11 cycles using a sample-barcoded 5' primer and a J-beta primer mix. One entry per CDR3 protein results from TCRdb running MiXCR on the 5' RACE reads. Counted here are hundreds of thousands of distinct CDR3 sequences, about 21% occurring once; the ten biggest clones make up around 3.4%. V and J are TRBV18 and TRBJ2-1; a possible D gene is TRBD2 (5 bases). The receptor comes from a man between 65 and 80 years old in good health. Sequenced material: blood. The CDR3 DNA reads as TGTGCCAGCTCACCGGGGAGCAGCAATGAGCAGTTCTTC. It is translated as CASSPGSSNEQFF.